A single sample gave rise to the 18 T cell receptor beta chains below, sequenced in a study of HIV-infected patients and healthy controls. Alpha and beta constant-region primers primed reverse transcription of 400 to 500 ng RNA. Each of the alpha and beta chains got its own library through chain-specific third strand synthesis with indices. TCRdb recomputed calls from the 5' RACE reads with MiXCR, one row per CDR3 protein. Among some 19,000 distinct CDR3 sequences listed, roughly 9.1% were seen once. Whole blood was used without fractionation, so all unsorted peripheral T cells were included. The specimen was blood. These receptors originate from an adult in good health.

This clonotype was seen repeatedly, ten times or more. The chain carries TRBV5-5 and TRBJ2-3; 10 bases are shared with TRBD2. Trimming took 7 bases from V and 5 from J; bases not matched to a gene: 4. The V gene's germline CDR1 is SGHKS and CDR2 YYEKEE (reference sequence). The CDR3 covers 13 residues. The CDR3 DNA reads TGTGCCAGCCGACTAGCGGGCAGAGATACGCAGTATTTT. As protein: CASRLAGRDTQYF.

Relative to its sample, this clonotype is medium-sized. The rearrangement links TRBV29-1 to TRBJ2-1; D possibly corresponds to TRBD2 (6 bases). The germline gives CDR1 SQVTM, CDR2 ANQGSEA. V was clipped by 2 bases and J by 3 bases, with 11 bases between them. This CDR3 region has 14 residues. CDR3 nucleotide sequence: TGCAGCGTTGAACGCGGGACCTTCTACAATGAGCAGTTCTTC. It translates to CSVERGTFYNEQFF.

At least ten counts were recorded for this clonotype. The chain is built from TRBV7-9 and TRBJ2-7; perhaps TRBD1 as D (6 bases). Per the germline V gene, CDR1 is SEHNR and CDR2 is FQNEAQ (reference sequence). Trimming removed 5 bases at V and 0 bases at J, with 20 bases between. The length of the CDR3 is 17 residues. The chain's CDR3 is CASSRAPGAHPSYEQYF. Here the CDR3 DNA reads TGTGCCAGCAGCAGAGCCCCAGGGGCCCACCCCTCCTACGAGCAGTACTTC.

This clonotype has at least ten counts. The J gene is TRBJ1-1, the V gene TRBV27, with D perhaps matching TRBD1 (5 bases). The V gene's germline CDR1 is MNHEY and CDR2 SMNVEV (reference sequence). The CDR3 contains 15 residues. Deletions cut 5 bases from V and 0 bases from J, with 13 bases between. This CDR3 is CASSTGTEMNTEAFF. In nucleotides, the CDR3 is TGTGCCAGCAGTACCGGGACGGAAATGAACACTGAAGCTTTCTTT.

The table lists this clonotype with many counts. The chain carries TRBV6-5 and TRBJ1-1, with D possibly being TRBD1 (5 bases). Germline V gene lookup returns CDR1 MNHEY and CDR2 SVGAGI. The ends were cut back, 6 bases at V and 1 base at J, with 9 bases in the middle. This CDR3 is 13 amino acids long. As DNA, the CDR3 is TGTGCCAGCAGGTCTGGGGGGAACACTGAAGCTTTCTTT. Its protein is CASRSGGNTEAFF.

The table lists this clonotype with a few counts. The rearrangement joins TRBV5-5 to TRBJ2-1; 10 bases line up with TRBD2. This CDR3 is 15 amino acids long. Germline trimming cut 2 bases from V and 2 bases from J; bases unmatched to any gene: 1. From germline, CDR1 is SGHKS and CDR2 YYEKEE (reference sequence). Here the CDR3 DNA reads TGTGCCAGCAGCTTACTAGCGGGACCCTACAATGAGCAGTTCTTC. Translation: CASSLLAGPYNEQFF.

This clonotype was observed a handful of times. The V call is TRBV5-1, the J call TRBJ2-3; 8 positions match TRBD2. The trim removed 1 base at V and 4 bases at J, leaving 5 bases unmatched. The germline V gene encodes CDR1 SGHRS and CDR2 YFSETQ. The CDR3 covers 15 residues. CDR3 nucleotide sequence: TGCGCCAGCAGCTTGATAGCGGGAAAGGCAGATACGCAGTATTTT. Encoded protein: CASSLIAGKADTQYF.

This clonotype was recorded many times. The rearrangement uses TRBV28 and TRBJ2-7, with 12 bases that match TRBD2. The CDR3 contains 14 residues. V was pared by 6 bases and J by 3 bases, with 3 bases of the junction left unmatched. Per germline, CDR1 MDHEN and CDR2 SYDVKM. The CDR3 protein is CASSTSGRSYEQYF. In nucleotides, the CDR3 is TGTGCCAGCAGCACTAGCGGGAGGAGCTACGAGCAGTACTTC.

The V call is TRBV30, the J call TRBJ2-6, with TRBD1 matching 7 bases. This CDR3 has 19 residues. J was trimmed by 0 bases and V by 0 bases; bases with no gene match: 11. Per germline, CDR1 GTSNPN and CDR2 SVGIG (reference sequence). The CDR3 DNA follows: TGTGCCTGGAGTGTGTTCCAGGGGGACCTATTCTCTGGGGCCAACGTCCTGACTTTC. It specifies CAWSVFQGDLFSGANVLTF.

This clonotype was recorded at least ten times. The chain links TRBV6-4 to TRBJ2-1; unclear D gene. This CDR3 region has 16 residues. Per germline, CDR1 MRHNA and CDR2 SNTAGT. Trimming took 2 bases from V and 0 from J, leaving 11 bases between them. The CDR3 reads CASSDAPGRSYNEQFF. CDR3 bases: TGTGCCAGCAGTGACGCCCCTGGTCGCTCCTACAATGAGCAGTTCTTC.

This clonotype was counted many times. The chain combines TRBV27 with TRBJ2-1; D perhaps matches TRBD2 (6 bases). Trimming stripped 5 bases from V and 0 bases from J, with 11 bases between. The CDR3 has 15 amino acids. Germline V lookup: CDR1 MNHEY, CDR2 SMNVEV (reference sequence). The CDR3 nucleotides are TGTGCCAGCAGTCGGGACTTAAGCTCCTACAATGAGCAGTTCTTC. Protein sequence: CASSRDLSSYNEQFF.

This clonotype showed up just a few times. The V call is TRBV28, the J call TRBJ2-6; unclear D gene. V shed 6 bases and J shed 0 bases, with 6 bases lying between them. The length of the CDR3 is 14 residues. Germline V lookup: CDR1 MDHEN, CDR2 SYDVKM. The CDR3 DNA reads TGTGCCAGCAGGACATCCTCTGGGGCCAACGTCCTGACTTTC. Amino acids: CASRTSSGANVLTF. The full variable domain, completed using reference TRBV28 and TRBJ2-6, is DVKVTQSSRYLVKRTGEKVFLECVQDMDHENMFWYRQDPGLGLRLIYFSYDVKMKEKGDIPEGYSVSREKKERFSLILESASTNQTSMYLCASRTSSGANVLTFGAGSRLTVL.

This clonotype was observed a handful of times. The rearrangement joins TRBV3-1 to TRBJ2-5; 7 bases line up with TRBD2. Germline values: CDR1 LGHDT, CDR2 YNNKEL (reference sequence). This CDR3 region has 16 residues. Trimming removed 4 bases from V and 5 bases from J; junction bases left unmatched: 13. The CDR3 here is CASSPSVLGGGETQYF. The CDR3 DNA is TGTGCCAGCAGCCCCTCAGTCCTGGGGGGAGGGGAGACCCAGTACTTC.

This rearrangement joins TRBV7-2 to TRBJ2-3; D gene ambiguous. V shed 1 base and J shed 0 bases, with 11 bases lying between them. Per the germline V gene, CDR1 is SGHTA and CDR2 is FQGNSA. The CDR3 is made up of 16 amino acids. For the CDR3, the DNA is TGTGCCAGCAGCTTAGGGCCAGCGCCTAGCACAGATACGCAGTATTTT. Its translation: CASSLGPAPSTDTQYF.

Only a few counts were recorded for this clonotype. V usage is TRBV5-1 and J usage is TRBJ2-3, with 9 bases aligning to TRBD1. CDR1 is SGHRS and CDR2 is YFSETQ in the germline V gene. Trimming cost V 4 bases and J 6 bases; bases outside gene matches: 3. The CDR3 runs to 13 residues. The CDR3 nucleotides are TGCGCCAGCAGCCGGACAGGGGACGATACGCAGTATTTT. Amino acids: CASSRTGDDTQYF.

The CDR3 reads CATYRGYGYTF. In nucleotides, the CDR3 is TGTGCCACTTACCGGGGCTATGGCTACACCTTC. The rearrangement links TRBV19 to TRBJ1-2, with D unresolved. Trimming took off 10 bases at V and 4 bases at J, with 10 bases between the two ends. CDR1 is LNHDA and CDR2 is SQIVND in the germline V gene (reference sequence). This CDR3 has 11 amino acids.

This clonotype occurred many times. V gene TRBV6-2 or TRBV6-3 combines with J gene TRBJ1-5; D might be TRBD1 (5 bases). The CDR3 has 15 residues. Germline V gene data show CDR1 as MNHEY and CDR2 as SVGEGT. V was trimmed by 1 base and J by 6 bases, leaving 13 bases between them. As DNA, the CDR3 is TGTGCCAGCAGTTACTTCCTTATTAGGGGTCAGCCCCAGCATTTT. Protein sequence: CASSYFLIRGQPQHF.

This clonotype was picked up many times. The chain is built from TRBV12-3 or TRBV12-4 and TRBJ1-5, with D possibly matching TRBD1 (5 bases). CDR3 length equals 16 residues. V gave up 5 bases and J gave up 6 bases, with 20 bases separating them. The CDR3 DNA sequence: TGTGCCAGCAGTCCTGGGACCTGGTCCGGGAGTCAGCCCCAGCATTTT. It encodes CASSPGTWSGSQPQHF.